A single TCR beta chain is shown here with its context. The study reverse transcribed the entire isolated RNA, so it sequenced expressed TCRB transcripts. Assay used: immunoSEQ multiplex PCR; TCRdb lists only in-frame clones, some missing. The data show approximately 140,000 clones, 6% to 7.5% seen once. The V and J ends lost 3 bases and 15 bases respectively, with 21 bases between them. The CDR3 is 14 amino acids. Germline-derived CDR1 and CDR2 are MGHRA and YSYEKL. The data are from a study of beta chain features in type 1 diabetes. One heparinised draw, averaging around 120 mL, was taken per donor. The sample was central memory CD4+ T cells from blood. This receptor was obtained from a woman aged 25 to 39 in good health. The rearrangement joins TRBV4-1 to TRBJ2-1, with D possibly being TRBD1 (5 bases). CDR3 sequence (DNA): TGCGCCAGCAGCCACCTTTCCTACCGGACACCCAGGTTCTTC. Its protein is CASSHLSYRTPRFF.